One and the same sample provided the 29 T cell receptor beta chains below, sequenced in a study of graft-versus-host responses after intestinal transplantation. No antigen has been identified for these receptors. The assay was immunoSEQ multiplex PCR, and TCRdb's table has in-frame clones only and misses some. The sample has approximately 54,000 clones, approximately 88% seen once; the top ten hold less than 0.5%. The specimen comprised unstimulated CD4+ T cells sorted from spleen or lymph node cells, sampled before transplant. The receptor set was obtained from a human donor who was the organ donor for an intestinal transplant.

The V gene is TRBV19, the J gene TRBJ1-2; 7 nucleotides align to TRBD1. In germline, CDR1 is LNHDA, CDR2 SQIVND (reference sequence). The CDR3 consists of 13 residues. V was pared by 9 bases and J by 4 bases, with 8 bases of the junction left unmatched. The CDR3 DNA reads TGTGCCAGCACGATGGGACAGTTCTATGGCTACACCTTC. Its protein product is CASTMGQFYGYTF.

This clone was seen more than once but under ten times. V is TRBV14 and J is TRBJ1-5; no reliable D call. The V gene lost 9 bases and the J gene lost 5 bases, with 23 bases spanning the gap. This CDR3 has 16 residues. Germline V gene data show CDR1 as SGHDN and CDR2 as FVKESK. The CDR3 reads CARPAGALSKYQPQHF. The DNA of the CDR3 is TGTGCCAGACCCGCGGGCGCACTGTCAAAGTATCAGCCCCAGCATTTT.

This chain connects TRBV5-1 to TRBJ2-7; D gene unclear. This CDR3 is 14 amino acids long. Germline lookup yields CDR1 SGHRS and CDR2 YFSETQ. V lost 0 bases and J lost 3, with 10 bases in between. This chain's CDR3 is CASSLDRLYYEQYF. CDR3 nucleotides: TGCGCCAGCAGCTTGGACAGACTCTACTACGAGCAGTACTTC.

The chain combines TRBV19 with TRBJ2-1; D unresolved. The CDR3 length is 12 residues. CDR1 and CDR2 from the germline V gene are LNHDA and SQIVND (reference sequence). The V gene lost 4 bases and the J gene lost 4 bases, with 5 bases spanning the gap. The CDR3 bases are TGTGCCAGTAGTACCATATACAATGAGCAGTTCTTC. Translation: CASSTIYNEQFF.

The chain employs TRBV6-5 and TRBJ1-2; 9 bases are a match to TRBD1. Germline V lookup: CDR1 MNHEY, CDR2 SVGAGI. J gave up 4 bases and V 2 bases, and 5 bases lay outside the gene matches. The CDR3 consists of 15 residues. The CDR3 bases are TGTGCCAGCAGTTACGGGCGGACAGGGGCCTATGGCTACACCTTC. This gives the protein CASSYGRTGAYGYTF.

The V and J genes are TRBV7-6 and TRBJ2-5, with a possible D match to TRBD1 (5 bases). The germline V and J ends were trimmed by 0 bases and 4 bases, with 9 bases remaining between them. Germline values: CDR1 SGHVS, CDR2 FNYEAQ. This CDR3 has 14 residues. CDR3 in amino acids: CASSLAPGSETQYF. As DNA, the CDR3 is TGTGCCAGCAGCTTAGCGCCAGGGTCAGAGACCCAGTACTTC. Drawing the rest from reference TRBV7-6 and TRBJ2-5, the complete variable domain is GAGVSQSPRYKVTKRGQDVALRCDPISGHVSLYWYRQALGQGPEFLTYFNYEAQQDKSGLPNDRFSAERPEGSISTLTIQRTEQRDSAMYRCASSLAPGSETQYFGPGTRLLVL.

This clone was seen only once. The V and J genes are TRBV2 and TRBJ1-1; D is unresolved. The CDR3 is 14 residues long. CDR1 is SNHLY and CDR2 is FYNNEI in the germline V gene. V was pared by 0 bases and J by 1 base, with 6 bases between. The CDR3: CASSEAVQNTEAFF. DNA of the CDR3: TGTGCCAGCAGTGAAGCCGTACAGAACACTGAAGCTTTCTTT.

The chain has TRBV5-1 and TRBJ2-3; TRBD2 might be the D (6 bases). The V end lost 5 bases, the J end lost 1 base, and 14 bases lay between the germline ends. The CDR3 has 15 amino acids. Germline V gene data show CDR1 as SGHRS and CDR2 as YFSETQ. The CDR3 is CASRVGRMGTDTQYF. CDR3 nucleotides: TGCGCCAGCAGAGTAGGGAGGATGGGCACAGATACGCAGTATTTT.

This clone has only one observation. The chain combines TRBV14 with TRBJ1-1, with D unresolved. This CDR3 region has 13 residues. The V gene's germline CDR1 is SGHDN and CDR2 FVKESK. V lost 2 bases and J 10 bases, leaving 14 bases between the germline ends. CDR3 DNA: TGTGCCAGCAGCCAAAAAACTGCGATCCGAGCTTTCTTT. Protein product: CASSQKTAIRAFF.

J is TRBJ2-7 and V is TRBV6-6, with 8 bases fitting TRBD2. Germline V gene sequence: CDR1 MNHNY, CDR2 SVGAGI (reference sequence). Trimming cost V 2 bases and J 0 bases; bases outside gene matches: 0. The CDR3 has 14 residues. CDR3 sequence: CASSYSGSSYEQYF. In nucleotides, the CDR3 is TGTGCCAGCAGTTACAGCGGGAGCTCCTACGAGCAGTACTTC.

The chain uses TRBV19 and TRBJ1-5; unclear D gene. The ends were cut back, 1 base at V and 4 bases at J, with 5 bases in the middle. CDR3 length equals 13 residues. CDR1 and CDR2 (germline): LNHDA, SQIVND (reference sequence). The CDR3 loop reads CASSIGRNQPQHF. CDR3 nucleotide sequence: TGTGCCAGTAGTATAGGTCGGAATCAGCCCCAGCATTTT.

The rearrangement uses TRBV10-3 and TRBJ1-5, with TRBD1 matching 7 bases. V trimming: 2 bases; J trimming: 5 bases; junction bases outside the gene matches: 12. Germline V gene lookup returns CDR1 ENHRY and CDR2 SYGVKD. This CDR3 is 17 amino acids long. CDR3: CAISEGDRVGQDQPQHF. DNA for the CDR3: TGTGCCATCAGTGAGGGGGACAGAGTGGGGCAAGATCAGCCCCAGCATTTT.

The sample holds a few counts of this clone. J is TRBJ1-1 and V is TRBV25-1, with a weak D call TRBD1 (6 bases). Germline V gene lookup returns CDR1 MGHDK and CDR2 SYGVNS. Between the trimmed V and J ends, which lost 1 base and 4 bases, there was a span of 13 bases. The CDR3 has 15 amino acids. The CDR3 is CASSEWGGAGTEAFF. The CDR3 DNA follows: TGTGCCAGCAGTGAATGGGGGGGGGCCGGCACTGAAGCTTTCTTT.

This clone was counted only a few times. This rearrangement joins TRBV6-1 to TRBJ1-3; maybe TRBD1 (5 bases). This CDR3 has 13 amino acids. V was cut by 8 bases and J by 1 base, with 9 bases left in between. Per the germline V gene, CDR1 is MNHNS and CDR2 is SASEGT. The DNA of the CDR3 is TGTGCCAGCTTGGGGCCATCTGGAAACACCATATATTTT. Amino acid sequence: CASLGPSGNTIYF.

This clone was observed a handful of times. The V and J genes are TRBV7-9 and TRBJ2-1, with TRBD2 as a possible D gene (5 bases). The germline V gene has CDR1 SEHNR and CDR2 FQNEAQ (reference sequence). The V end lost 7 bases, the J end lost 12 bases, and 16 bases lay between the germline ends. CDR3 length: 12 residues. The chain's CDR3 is CASTTGVSGQFF. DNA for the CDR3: TGTGCCAGCACTACCGGGGTCTCGGGGCAGTTCTTC.

The CDR3 sequence: CASSYPQTYHRPQHF. CDR3 sequence (DNA): TGTGCCAGCAGTTATCCGCAGACATATCATCGGCCCCAGCATTTT. V and J are TRBV6-9 and TRBJ1-5, with D unclear. V was pared by 2 bases and J by 9 bases, with 17 bases between. The CDR3 loop spans 15 amino acids. Germline V gene sequence: CDR1 MNHGY, CDR2 SVAAGI.

CDR3 sequence reads: CATSRGDSQETQYF. CDR3 nucleotide sequence: TGTGCCACCAGCAGAGGAGACAGCCAAGAGACCCAGTACTTC. The chain uses TRBV15 and TRBJ2-5; a possible D gene is TRBD1 (5 bases). V gave up 1 base and J gave up 1 base, with 7 bases separating them. From germline, CDR1 is LNHNV and CDR2 YYDKDF (reference sequence). This CDR3 has 14 residues.

In DNA, the CDR3 is TGTGCCAGTCCCTCGGGACTAGCAGATAAGAGCTCCTACGAGCAGTACTTC. It codes for CASPSGLADKSSYEQYF. The chain employs TRBV21-1 and TRBJ2-7; the DNA was not used to check the table's D call, TRBD2. TRBV21-1 is flagged as a pseudogene. CDR3 length equals 17 residues.

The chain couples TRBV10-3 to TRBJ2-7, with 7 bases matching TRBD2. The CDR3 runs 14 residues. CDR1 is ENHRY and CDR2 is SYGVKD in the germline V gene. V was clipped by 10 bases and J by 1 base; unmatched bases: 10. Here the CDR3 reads CATTTSLDSYEQYF. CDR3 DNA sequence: TGTGCCACCACGACTAGCTTAGATTCCTACGAGCAGTACTTC.

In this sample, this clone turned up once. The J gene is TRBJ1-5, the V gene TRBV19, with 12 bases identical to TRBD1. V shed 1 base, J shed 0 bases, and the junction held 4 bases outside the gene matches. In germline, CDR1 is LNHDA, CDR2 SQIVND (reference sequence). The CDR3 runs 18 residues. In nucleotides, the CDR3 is TGTGCCAGTAGTATAGGGGACAGGGGGCGTTATAGCAATCAGCCCCAGCATTTT. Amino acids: CASSIGDRGRYSNQPQHF.

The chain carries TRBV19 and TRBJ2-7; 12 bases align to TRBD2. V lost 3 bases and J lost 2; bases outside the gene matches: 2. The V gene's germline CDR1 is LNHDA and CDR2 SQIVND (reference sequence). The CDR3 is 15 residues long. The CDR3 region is CASSIRLAGAYEQYF. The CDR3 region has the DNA TGTGCCAGTAGTATCAGACTAGCGGGGGCCTACGAGCAGTACTTC.

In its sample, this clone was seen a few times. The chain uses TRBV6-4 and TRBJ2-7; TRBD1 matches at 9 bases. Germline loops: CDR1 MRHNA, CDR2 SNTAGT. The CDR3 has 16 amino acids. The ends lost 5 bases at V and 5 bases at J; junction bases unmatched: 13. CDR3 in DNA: TGTGCCAGCAGTCTTAAAACCGGGACAGGGCCGCACGAGCAGTACTTC. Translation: CASSLKTGTGPHEQYF.

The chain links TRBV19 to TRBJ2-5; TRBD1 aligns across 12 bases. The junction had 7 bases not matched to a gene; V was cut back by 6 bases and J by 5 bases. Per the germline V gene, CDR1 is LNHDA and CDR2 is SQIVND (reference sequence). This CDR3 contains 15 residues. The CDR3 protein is CASSPGTGGRETQYF. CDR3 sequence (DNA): TGTGCCAGTAGCCCCGGGACAGGGGGCAGGGAGACCCAGTACTTC.

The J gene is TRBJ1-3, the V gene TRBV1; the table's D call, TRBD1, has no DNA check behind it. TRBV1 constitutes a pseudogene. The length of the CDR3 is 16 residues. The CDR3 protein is CTSSQALARGINTIYF. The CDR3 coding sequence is TGCACCAGCAGCCAAGCCCTTGCTAGGGGGATAAACACCATATATTTT.

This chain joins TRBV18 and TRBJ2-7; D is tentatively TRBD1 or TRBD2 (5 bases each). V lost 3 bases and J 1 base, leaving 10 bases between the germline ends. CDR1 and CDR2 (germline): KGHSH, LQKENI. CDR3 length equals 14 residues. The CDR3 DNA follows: TGTGCCAGCTCACCTCAGGGAGTATCCTACGAGCAGTACTTC. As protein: CASSPQGVSYEQYF.

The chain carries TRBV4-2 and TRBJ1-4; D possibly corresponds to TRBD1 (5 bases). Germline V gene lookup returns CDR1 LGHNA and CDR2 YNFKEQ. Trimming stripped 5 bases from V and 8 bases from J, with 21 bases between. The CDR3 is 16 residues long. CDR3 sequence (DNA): TGTGCCAGCAGCTTGAGGGGACCAACGGACATAGAAAAACTGTTTTTT. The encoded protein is CASSLRGPTDIEKLFF.

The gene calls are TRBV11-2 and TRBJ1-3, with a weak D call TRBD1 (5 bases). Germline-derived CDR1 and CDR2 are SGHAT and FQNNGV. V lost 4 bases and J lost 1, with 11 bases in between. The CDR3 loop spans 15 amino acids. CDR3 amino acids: CASSSQGFSGNTIYF. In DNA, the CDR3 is TGTGCCAGCAGCTCTCAGGGATTTTCTGGAAACACCATATATTTT. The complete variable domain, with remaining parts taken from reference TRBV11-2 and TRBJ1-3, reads EAGVAQSPRYKIIEKRQSVAFWCNPISGHATLYWYQQILGQGPKLLIQFQNNGVVDDSQLPKDRFSAERLKGVDSTLKIQPAKLEDSAVYLCASSSQGFSGNTIYFGEGSWLTVV.

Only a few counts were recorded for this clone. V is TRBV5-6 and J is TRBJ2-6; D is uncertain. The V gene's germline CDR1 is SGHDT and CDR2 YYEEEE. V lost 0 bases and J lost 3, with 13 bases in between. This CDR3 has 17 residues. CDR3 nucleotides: TGTGCCAGCAGCTTGGCCTCCACGGGTAATGGGGCCAACGTCCTGACTTTC. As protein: CASSLASTGNGANVLTF.

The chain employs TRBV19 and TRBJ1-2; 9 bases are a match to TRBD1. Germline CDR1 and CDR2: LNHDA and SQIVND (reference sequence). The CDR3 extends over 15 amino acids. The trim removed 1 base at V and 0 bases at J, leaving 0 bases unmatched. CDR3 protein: CASSIGQGANYGYTF. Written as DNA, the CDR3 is TGTGCCAGTAGTATAGGACAGGGGGCTAACTATGGCTACACCTTC. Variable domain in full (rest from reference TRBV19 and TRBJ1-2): DGGITQSPKYLFRKEGQNVTLSCEQNLNHDAMYWYRQDPGQGLRLIYYSQIVNDFQKGDIAEGYSVSREKKESFPLTVTSAQKNPTAFYLCASSIGQGANYGYTFGSGTRLTVV.